Below are 26 T cell receptor beta chains sequenced from a single sample in a study of T-cell memory formation after mild COVID-19 (dated by TCRdb to the early 2020s). Library preparation employed 5' RACE. Sequencing was performed on an Illumina NovaSeq 6000. The public sequencing data were trimmed at Q25 with fastp and processed into clonotypes with MiXCR by TCRdb, which kept only in-frame beta chains. Records with the same CDR3 protein are collapsed into one entry carrying the most frequent genes and DNA. The sample data list about 350,000 distinct CDR3 sequences, and roughly 13% of these were observed just once. The ten largest account for 22% of the sample. The specimen was PBMCs or a T cell subset sorted from them (not recorded which). All receptors derive from a man younger than 30 who had mild COVID-19 (a few samples of this study predate the infection). The sample titles of this study are shuffled in the database, so cell type and time point are left out; the donor was told from shared clones.

This clonotype was detected only a few times. V gene TRBV29-1 combines with J gene TRBJ2-1, with a possible D match to TRBD2 (7 bases). The CDR3 spans 15 residues. From germline, CDR1 is SQVTM and CDR2 ANQGSEA. V lost 1 base to trimming and J lost 1 base, with 11 bases between them. The chain's CDR3 is CSVEGGGLSYNEQFF. In nucleotides, the CDR3 is TGCAGCGTTGAAGGGGGGGGCCTTTCCTACAATGAGCAGTTCTTC.

V and J are TRBV15 and TRBJ1-5, with TRBD1 as a possible D gene (5 bases). V was pared by 8 bases and J by 6 bases, with 17 bases between. CDR3 size: 14 residues. Germline CDR1 reads LNHNV; CDR2 reads YYDKDF (reference sequence). CDR3 DNA sequence: TGTGCCACCGAATCAGGGAAGAGGCTTCAGCCCCAGCATTTT. Translated: CATESGKRLQPQHF.

This clonotype was observed a handful of times. The chain links TRBV2 to TRBJ2-1; 9 bases line up with TRBD2. CDR3 size: 16 residues. In germline, CDR1 is SNHLY, CDR2 FYNNEI. The V segment lost 3 bases and the J segment 0 bases; nucleotides outside the gene matches: 3. The CDR3 reads CASSERGGASYNEQFF. In DNA form, the CDR3 reads TGTGCCAGCAGTGAGCGCGGGGGGGCCTCCTACAATGAGCAGTTCTTC.

This rearrangement joins TRBV6-5 to TRBJ1-2; D might be TRBD1 (6 bases). Looked up from germline, CDR1 is MNHEY and CDR2 is SVGAGI. The CDR3 spans 13 residues. V lost 5 bases and J 4 bases, leaving 11 bases between the germline ends. This CDR3 is CASSTGQPYGYTF. CDR3 coding DNA: TGTGCCAGCAGTACAGGACAGCCCTATGGCTACACCTTC.

This clonotype was seen more than once but under ten times. The chain carries TRBV6-5 and TRBJ2-1, with 10 bases identical to TRBD2. The CDR3 consists of 15 residues. Looked up from germline, CDR1 is MNHEY and CDR2 is SVGAGI. V gave up 5 bases and J gave up 10 bases; unmatched junction bases: 11. The DNA for the CDR3 is TGTGCCAGCAGTAGGGGGGCTAGCGGGGGCGCCGAGCAGTTCTTC. This encodes CASSRGASGGAEQFF.

This clonotype was counted a few times. V gene TRBV12-3 or TRBV12-4 combines with J gene TRBJ2-4; 8 bases match TRBD2. The CDR3 is made up of 14 amino acids. The V and J ends lost 7 bases and 1 base, in that order; junction bases with no gene match: 3. The CDR3 DNA reads as TGTGCCAGCACCGTAGCGGGGGCCAAAAACATTCAGTACTTC. This codes for CASTVAGAKNIQYF.

This clonotype was seen a few times. V usage is TRBV5-1 and J usage is TRBJ1-1, with unresolved D. This CDR3 spans 13 amino acids. Germline CDR1 reads SGHRS; CDR2 reads YFSETQ. The V end lost 0 bases, the J end lost 4 bases, and 7 bases lay between the germline ends. CDR3 DNA sequence: TGCGCCAGCAGCTTGGTCTGGACCACTGAAGCTTTCTTT. Translated, it gives CASSLVWTTEAFF.

The genes are TRBV20-1 and TRBJ2-7, with D unclear. The V and J ends lost 6 bases and 3 bases respectively, with 12 bases between them. Germline CDR1 DFQATT, CDR2 SNEGSKA (reference sequence). CDR3 length: 12 amino acids. The CDR3 reads CSAMDGRYEQYF. The CDR3 DNA follows: TGCAGTGCGATGGACGGGCGCTACGAGCAGTACTTC.

The chain has TRBV6-5 and TRBJ2-7; D uncertain. Trimming removed 4 bases from V and 7 bases from J, with 23 bases in between. The CDR3 consists of 16 residues. Germline V gene sequence: CDR1 MNHEY, CDR2 SVGAGI. CDR3: CASSSTRASPVGEQYF. CDR3 in DNA: TGTGCCAGCAGTTCAACAAGGGCTAGTCCGGTGGGAGAGCAGTACTTC.

This clonotype was seen many times. The rearrangement joins TRBV7-2 to TRBJ1-2; D gene ambiguous. The CDR3 has 13 amino acids. The germline V and J ends were trimmed by 4 bases and 5 bases, with 11 bases remaining between them. The germline gives CDR1 SGHTA, CDR2 FQGNSA. The CDR3 is CASSSAGGYGYTF. The CDR3 nucleotides are TGTGCCAGCAGCTCCGCAGGCGGGTATGGCTACACCTTC. Full variable domain (outside the CDR3, taken from reference TRBV7-2 and TRBJ1-2): GAGVSQSPSNKVTEKGKDVELRCDPISGHTALYWYRQSLGQGLEFLIYFQGNSAPDKSGLPSDRFSAERTGGSVSTLTIQRTQQEDSAVYLCASSSAGGYGYTFGSGTRLTVV.

The chain combines TRBV29-1 with TRBJ1-5; D may be TRBD1 (5 bases). Looked up from germline, CDR1 is SQVTM and CDR2 is ANQGSEA. V dropped 3 bases and J dropped 5 bases, with 17 bases sitting between them. The length of the CDR3 is 15 residues. The CDR3 sequence: CSVDIGAGKYQPQHF. CDR3 in DNA: TGCAGCGTTGATATTGGGGCAGGGAAGTATCAGCCCCAGCATTTT.

This clonotype was detected only a few times. This chain connects TRBV13 to TRBJ1-3; TRBD1 might be the D (5 bases). The CDR3 contains 18 residues. The V end lost 5 bases, the J end lost 1 base, and 21 bases lay between the germline ends. Germline CDR1 is PRHDT and CDR2 is FYEKMQ (reference sequence). CDR3 in amino acids: CASSRPGFERASGNTIYF. CDR3 nucleotide sequence: TGTGCCAGCAGCCGACCAGGGTTTGAGAGGGCTTCTGGAAACACCATATATTTT.

The chain joins TRBV5-6 to TRBJ2-1; D is unresolved. The length of the CDR3 is 12 residues. Germline CDR1 is SGHDT and CDR2 is YYEEEE. V was cut by 4 bases and J by 7 bases, with 9 bases left in between. As DNA, the CDR3 is TGTGCCAGCAGCCAAAGAGAGAATGAGCAGTTCTTC. Protein sequence: CASSQRENEQFF. The full variable domain, its missing parts supplied by reference TRBV5-6 and TRBJ2-1, is DAGVTQSPTHLIKTRGQQVTLRCSPKSGHDTVSWYQQALGQGPQFIFQYYEEEERQRGNFPDRFSGHQFPNYSSELNVNALLLGDSALYLCASSQRENEQFFGPGTRLTVL.

This clonotype has at least ten counts. The chain combines TRBV4-1 with TRBJ2-3; 7 bases align to TRBD2. CDR1 and CDR2 from the germline V gene are MGHRA and YSYEKL. The CDR3 extends over 15 amino acids. Losses at the gene ends were 4 bases for V and 2 bases for J; bases not matched to a gene: 6. The DNA for the CDR3 is TGCGCCAGCAGCCCAGGGACTACATACACAGATACGCAGTATTTT. Residues: CASSPGTTYTDTQYF.

This clonotype was detected many times. This chain uses TRBV11-2 with TRBJ1-1; D remains ambiguous. Trimming stripped 3 bases from V and 6 bases from J, with 8 bases between. Germline V gene data show CDR1 as SGHAT and CDR2 as FQNNGV. This CDR3 is built from 12 residues. CDR3 in DNA: TGTGCCAGCAGCTTCCCGGGAGCTGAAGCTTTCTTT. It encodes CASSFPGAEAFF.

This clonotype was seen ten or more times. V usage is TRBV4-1 and J usage is TRBJ1-4; 10 bases align to TRBD1. The CDR3 contains 16 residues. The J segment lost 8 bases and the V segment lost 0 bases, leaving 6 bases of the junction unmatched. The germline V gene has CDR1 MGHRA and CDR2 YSYEKL. This CDR3 is CASSQDPGTGAEKLFF. CDR3 in DNA: TGCGCCAGCAGCCAAGATCCCGGGACAGGGGCGGAAAAACTGTTTTTT.

The chain is built from TRBV7-9 and TRBJ1-2; D is unresolved. The V gene's germline CDR1 is SEHNR and CDR2 FQNEAQ (reference sequence). Trimming pared 1 base from V and 7 bases from J, leaving 7 bases between. This CDR3 region has 12 residues. The CDR3 loop is CASSLGVVGYTF. The CDR3 bases are TGTGCCAGCAGCTTAGGGGTTGTTGGCTACACCTTC.

The V gene is TRBV5-1, the J gene TRBJ2-7; 11 bases are a match to TRBD1. Germline V CDR1 and CDR2: SGHRS, YFSETQ. V was clipped by 4 bases and J by 6 bases; unmatched bases: 6. The CDR3 covers 14 residues. Written as DNA, the CDR3 is TGCGCCAGCAGCGCGGGGACAGGGGGGCGCGAGCAGTACTTC. As protein: CASSAGTGGREQYF.

The rearrangement uses TRBV12-3 or TRBV12-4 and TRBJ1-1, with D tentatively TRBD1 (6 bases). The CDR3 runs to 12 residues. V lost 6 bases and J lost 10, with 15 bases in between. CDR3 region: CASRQGDGRAFF. CDR3 nucleotide sequence: TGTGCCAGCAGACAGGGCGACGGCAGAGCTTTCTTT.

The table lists this clonotype with a few counts. The chain uses TRBV9 and TRBJ1-2; D is unresolved. Trimming took 2 bases from V and 6 from J, leaving 17 bases between them. Looked up from germline, CDR1 is SGDLS and CDR2 is YYNGEE. This CDR3 has 15 amino acids. The chain's CDR3 is CASSVEARPPNGYTF. CDR3 coding DNA: TGTGCCAGCAGCGTCGAAGCCAGACCCCCGAATGGCTACACCTTC.

This clonotype was observed many times. The genes are TRBV7-9 and TRBJ2-6, with D possibly matching TRBD2 (6 bases). From germline, CDR1 is SEHNR and CDR2 FQNEAQ (reference sequence). The CDR3 contains 14 residues. Trimming took off 5 bases at V and 4 bases at J, with 9 bases between the two ends. Here the CDR3 reads CASSGGAGANVLTF. DNA of the CDR3: TGTGCCAGCAGCGGAGGGGCAGGGGCCAACGTCCTGACTTTC.

This clonotype showed up many times. The V gene is TRBV7-2, the J gene TRBJ1-2; D is perhaps TRBD1 (5 bases). Germline CDR1 is SGHTA and CDR2 is FQGNSA. V gave up 4 bases and J gave up 8 bases, with 14 bases separating them. The CDR3 covers 13 residues. CDR3 loop: CASSSTAGGGYTF. As DNA, the CDR3 is TGTGCCAGCAGCTCGACAGCCGGAGGAGGCTACACCTTC.

The V and J genes are TRBV6-2 or TRBV6-3 and TRBJ2-2; 8 nucleotides align to TRBD2. Per the germline V gene, CDR1 is MNHEY and CDR2 is SVGEGT. The CDR3 covers 21 residues. The ends lost 0 bases at V and 2 bases at J; junction bases unmatched: 17. This CDR3 reads CASSYSIRAGAYSTNTGELFF. Written as DNA, the CDR3 is TGTGCCAGCAGTTACTCTATAAGAGCGGGAGCATACAGTACAAACACCGGGGAGCTGTTTTTT.

This clonotype was seen a few times. The genes are TRBV4-3 and TRBJ2-5; D is uncertain. The CDR3 contains 15 residues. Germline V CDR1 and CDR2: LGHNA, YSLEER. Trimming left V 4 bases short and J 1 base short, with 13 bases between. The CDR3 spells CASSPIVSPQETQYF. In DNA, the CDR3 is TGCGCCAGCAGCCCTATAGTATCCCCCCAAGAGACCCAGTACTTC.

This clonotype was seen a few times. This chain uses TRBV24-1 with TRBJ1-2; 9 bases align to TRBD1. V lost 6 bases to trimming and J lost 5 bases; unmatched junction nucleotides: 3. Germline-derived CDR1 and CDR2 are KGHDR and SFDVKD. The CDR3 is 13 residues long. CDR3 protein: CATSSTGGYGYTF. The CDR3 nucleotides read TGTGCCACCAGTTCGACAGGGGGGTATGGCTACACCTTC.

The chain uses TRBV7-2 and TRBJ2-1; 8 nucleotides align to TRBD1. Per the germline V gene, CDR1 is SGHTA and CDR2 is FQGNSA. Trimming at V came to 5 bases and at J to 3 bases, leaving 6 bases not matched to a gene. This CDR3 comprises 15 residues. The CDR3 coding sequence is TGTGCCAGCAGCCCCCCCGACAGGGGCTACAATGAGCAGTTCTTC. Amino acids: CASSPPDRGYNEQFF.